This entry lists 32 T cell receptor beta chains sequenced from one sample in a study of CD4+ T cells in melanoma. Clones were read by immunoSEQ multiplex PCR, and TCRdb kept only the in-frame ones, dropping some. The sample holds tens of thousands of clones, roughly 73% seen once. The receptors derive from a human donor with melanoma.

This clone has a single count. The rearrangement uses TRBV7-9 and TRBJ1-3; no definite D call. CDR1 is SEHNR, CDR2 FQNEAQ, per germline (reference sequence). V lost 1 base and J lost 0, with 4 bases in between. The CDR3 is 14 amino acids. The CDR3 region is CASSLVRSGNTIYF. The DNA for the CDR3 is TGTGCCAGCAGCTTAGTTCGCTCTGGAAACACCATATATTTT.

The chain combines TRBV11-2 with TRBJ1-3; no firm D call. This CDR3 comprises 17 residues. V was clipped by 1 base and J by 0 bases, with 13 bases between them. The germline V gene has CDR1 SGHAT and CDR2 FQNNGV. The CDR3 reads CASSLARRGDSGNTIYF. The CDR3 DNA is TGTGCCAGCAGCTTAGCGCGGAGAGGAGACTCTGGAAACACCATATATTTT.

This sequence joins TRBV7-9 and TRBJ2-7; D is undetermined. The CDR3 is made up of 15 amino acids. Germline V gene data show CDR1 as SEHNR and CDR2 as FQNEAQ (reference sequence). The V end was cut by 3 bases, the J end by 2 bases, with 14 bases between. DNA for the CDR3: TGTGCCAGCAGCTTCTTCCGCCAAATCCCCTACGAGCAGTACTTC. It codes for CASSFFRQIPYEQYF.

The rearrangement joins TRBV23-1 to TRBJ1-1, with 12 bases identical to TRBD1. Being an ORF, TRBV23-1 has a function that is uncertain. The CDR3 spans 16 residues. The V and J ends lost 2 bases and 4 bases, in that order; junction bases with no gene match: 5. The CDR3 nucleotides read TGCGCCAGCAGTCAAATGGGACAGGGGGCTCTCACTGAAGCTTTCTTT. This codes for CASSQMGQGALTEAFF.

V is TRBV7-5 and J is TRBJ1-1. TRBV7-5 is a known pseudogene. CDR3 size: 13 residues. For the CDR3, the DNA is TGTGCCAGCAGTAACGAGGTTGGAACTGAAGCTTTCTTT. It encodes CASSNEVGTEAFF.

The V call is TRBV30, the J call TRBJ2-3; 7 bases agree with TRBD1. From germline, CDR1 is GTSNPN and CDR2 SVGIG (reference sequence). V lost 1 base to trimming and J lost 1 base; unmatched junction nucleotides: 2. The CDR3 totals 14 residues. The chain's CDR3 is CAWSAGGGTDTQYF. For the CDR3, the DNA is TGTGCCTGGAGTGCAGGGGGAGGCACAGATACGCAGTATTTT.

The chain couples TRBV6-5 to TRBJ1-2, with D possibly TRBD1 on 5 matching bases. The CDR3 runs to 13 residues. CDR1 and CDR2 (germline): MNHEY, SVGAGI. V lost 6 bases, J lost 7 bases, and 15 bases lay in between. CDR3 amino acids: CASSLTGVSGYTF. The CDR3 DNA follows: TGTGCCAGCAGCCTAACGGGGGTTAGTGGCTACACCTTC.

The chain links TRBV19 to TRBJ1-2, with 7 bases lining up with TRBD1. V was clipped by 5 bases and J by 4 bases; unmatched bases: 7. Germline V gene sequence: CDR1 LNHDA, CDR2 SQIVND (reference sequence). The CDR3 contains 14 residues. The CDR3 loop is CASSAQQGTYGYTF. In DNA, the CDR3 is TGTGCCAGTAGTGCCCAACAGGGGACCTATGGCTACACCTTC.

The rearrangement uses TRBV6-5 and TRBJ2-5; the D gene is possibly TRBD2 (5 bases). The J call may be faulty, since TRBJ2-7 better matches the DNA end. The germline CDR1 and CDR2 sequences are MNHEY and SVGAGI. The CDR3 is made up of 14 amino acids. The CDR3 region is CASSYSTTGSEQYF. Written as DNA, the CDR3 is TGTGCCAGCAGTTACTCGACAACGGGGTCCGAGCAGTACTTC.

The sample holds one count of this clone. The genes are TRBV9 and TRBJ1-1; D is perhaps TRBD1 (6 bases). Germline values: CDR1 SGDLS, CDR2 YYNGEE. CDR3 length: 14 residues. With 3 bases removed from V and 3 bases from J, the gap between germline ends came to 12 bases. In DNA form, the CDR3 reads TGTGCCAGCAGCGCAGGGGTTAGGGACACTGAAGCTTTCTTT. It translates to CASSAGVRDTEAFF.

This clone has a handful of counts. The chain employs TRBV5-1 and TRBJ2-3; tentatively, D is TRBD1 (5 bases). CDR3 length equals 14 residues. V lost 1 base, J lost 4 bases, and 10 bases lay in between. Germline V gene sequence: CDR1 SGHRS, CDR2 YFSETQ. The CDR3 is CASSLKGLADTQYF. DNA of the CDR3: TGCGCCAGCAGCTTGAAGGGGTTGGCAGATACGCAGTATTTT. Looking up the rest from reference TRBV5-1 and TRBJ2-3 gives the full variable domain: KAGVTQTPRYLIKTRGQQVTLSCSPISGHRSVSWYQQTPGQGLQFLFEYFSETQRNKGNFPGRFSGRQFSNSRSEMNVSTLELGDSALYLCASSLKGLADTQYFGPGTRLTVL.

The CDR3 region has the DNA TGTGCCAGCAGCGTACAGACAGGGCCTGGTGAGACCCAGTACTTC. It codes for CASSVQTGPGETQYF. The V and J genes are TRBV7-2 and TRBJ2-5; 7 nucleotides match TRBD1. Germline lookup yields CDR1 SGHTA and CDR2 FQGNSA. The trim removed 5 bases at V and 5 bases at J, leaving 11 bases unmatched. This CDR3 contains 15 residues.

The genes are TRBV19 and TRBJ2-3; D gene uncertain. The CDR3 has 15 amino acids. Germline CDR1 reads LNHDA; CDR2 reads SQIVND (reference sequence). With 3 bases removed from V and 3 bases from J, the gap between germline ends came to 13 bases. The CDR3 protein is CASSIPSRKTDTQYF. CDR3 bases: TGTGCCAGTAGTATTCCGTCTAGGAAGACAGATACGCAGTATTTT.

This clone was detected only once. The chain carries TRBV10-3 and TRBJ2-3, with 8 bases lining up with TRBD1. With V trimmed by 2 bases and J by 6 bases, 7 bases remained unmatched. The CDR3 has 15 amino acids. CDR1 is ENHRY, CDR2 SYGVKD, per germline. CDR3 amino acids: CAISERGQGEDTQYF. Here the CDR3 DNA reads TGTGCCATCAGTGAGCGAGGACAGGGCGAGGATACGCAGTATTTT.

The J gene is TRBJ1-4, the V gene TRBV7-9; no reliable D call. V was trimmed by 4 bases and J by 3 bases, leaving 15 bases between them. The CDR3 loop spans 16 amino acids. Germline V gene sequence: CDR1 SEHNR, CDR2 FQNEAQ (reference sequence). This CDR3 is CASSSPTAKANEKLFF. The CDR3 nucleotides read TGTGCCAGCAGCTCTCCTACCGCAAAAGCTAATGAAAAACTGTTTTTT.

The chain uses TRBV2 and TRBJ1-2; no firm D call. CDR3 size: 11 residues. With 8 bases removed from V and 8 bases from J, the gap between germline ends came to 12 bases. CDR1 is SNHLY, CDR2 FYNNEI, per germline. The CDR3 coding sequence is TGTGCCAGCCGTCGCCTGGGCGGCTACACCTTC. It yields the protein CASRRLGGYTF.

The chain couples TRBV5-4 to TRBJ2-3; 8 nucleotides line up with TRBD2. The CDR3 runs 18 residues. CDR1 SGHNT and CDR2 YYREEE come from the germline V gene (reference sequence). V lost 3 bases and J lost 2; bases outside the gene matches: 14. Here the CDR3 reads CASSYPPPSGSPTDTQYF. The CDR3 region has the DNA TGTGCCAGCAGCTACCCACCCCCTAGCGGGTCCCCCACAGATACGCAGTATTTT. Full variable domain (outside the CDR3, taken from reference TRBV5-4 and TRBJ2-3): ETGVTQSPTHLIKTRGQQVTLRCSSQSGHNTVSWYQQALGQGPQFIFQYYREEENGRGNFPPRFSGLQFPNYSSELNVNALELDDSALYLCASSYPPPSGSPTDTQYFGPGTRLTVL.

The genes are TRBV7-6 and TRBJ2-2; D might be TRBD2 (6 bases). Germline V lookup: CDR1 SGHVS, CDR2 FNYEAQ. The CDR3 runs to 14 residues. V lost 5 bases, J lost 5 bases, and 12 bases lay in between. Written as DNA, the CDR3 is TGTGCCAGCAGCCTTACTAGCTATACCGGGGAGCTGTTTTTT. This gives the protein CASSLTSYTGELFF.

The V and J genes are TRBV5-8 and TRBJ2-1, with 8 bases identical to TRBD1. Per the germline V gene, CDR1 is SGHTS and CDR2 is YDEGEE. This CDR3 has 16 amino acids. V trimming: 4 bases; J trimming: 3 bases; junction bases outside the gene matches: 9. The CDR3 is CASSVRSGTGYNEQFF. In nucleotides, the CDR3 is TGTGCCAGCAGCGTAAGGTCCGGGACAGGCTACAATGAGCAGTTCTTC.

V gene TRBV9 combines with J gene TRBJ2-1; D is uncertain. The CDR3 consists of 16 residues. Germline lookup yields CDR1 SGDLS and CDR2 YYNGEE. Trimming removed 4 bases at V and 8 bases at J, with 22 bases between. The DNA of the CDR3 is TGTGCCAGCAGCCATCGACTGCCCCCTCGGGCGGATGAGCAGTTCTTC. This encodes CASSHRLPPRADEQFF.

The rearrangement links TRBV5-8 to TRBJ1-5; unclear D gene. Trimming pared 2 bases from V and 2 bases from J, leaving 8 bases between. There are 14 residues in the CDR3. Germline assignment: CDR1 SGHTS and CDR2 YDEGEE. This CDR3 is CASSLQMGNQPQHF. The DNA of the CDR3 is TGTGCCAGCAGCTTACAGATGGGCAATCAGCCCCAGCATTTT.

The chain uses TRBV5-1 and TRBJ2-3; 7 bases map to TRBD1. The CDR3 has 15 amino acids. The V gene's germline CDR1 is SGHRS and CDR2 YFSETQ. Trimming at V came to 0 bases and at J to 3 bases, leaving 4 bases not matched to a gene. The CDR3 coding sequence is TGCGCCAGCAGCTTGGGACAGGGCGAAACAGATACGCAGTATTTT. It encodes CASSLGQGETDTQYF.

The chain joins TRBV2 to TRBJ1-1; D is ambiguous. V lost 8 bases and J lost 0, with 10 bases in between. The CDR3 is made up of 13 amino acids. The germline gives CDR1 SNHLY, CDR2 FYNNEI. The DNA of the CDR3 is TGTGCCAGCGGAGACACGGTGAACACTGAAGCTTTCTTT. This encodes CASGDTVNTEAFF.

This rearrangement joins TRBV2 to TRBJ2-1; 7 nucleotides align to TRBD2. The V gene end was trimmed by 4 bases and the J gene end by 2 bases; junction bases not matched to a gene: 5. CDR3 length: 15 amino acids. The V gene's germline CDR1 is SNHLY and CDR2 FYNNEI. The CDR3 region has the DNA TGTGCCAGCAGTGTGGGGGGGGAGACCTACAATGAGCAGTTCTTC. The encoded protein is CASSVGGETYNEQFF.

This sequence joins TRBV5-1 and TRBJ1-5, with D perhaps matching TRBD1 (6 bases). The CDR3 contains 14 residues. Deletions cut 4 bases from V and 4 bases from J, with 12 bases between. Germline V gene lookup returns CDR1 SGHRS and CDR2 YFSETQ. The CDR3: CASSTGTPNQPQHF. CDR3 sequence (DNA): TGCGCCAGCAGCACCGGGACACCTAATCAGCCCCAGCATTTT.

The rearrangement uses TRBV6-1 and TRBJ2-7; D is uncertain. The germline CDR1 and CDR2 sequences are MNHNS and SASEGT. Trimming removed 0 bases from V and 2 bases from J, with 8 bases in between. This CDR3 contains 14 residues. The CDR3 sequence: CASSEAWVAYEQYF. Written as DNA, the CDR3 is TGTGCCAGCAGTGAAGCTTGGGTCGCCTACGAGCAGTACTTC.

The rearrangement links TRBV29-1 to TRBJ1-2; tentatively, D is TRBD1 (6 bases). V lost 6 bases and J 6 bases, leaving 17 bases between the germline ends. Germline V gene lookup returns CDR1 SQVTM and CDR2 ANQGSEA. The CDR3 spans 13 residues. The CDR3 loop is CSVTQGRVDGYTF. In nucleotides, the CDR3 is TGCAGCGTGACCCAGGGGAGGGTCGATGGCTACACCTTC.

V is TRBV6-6 and J is TRBJ1-1; D not certain. Trimming shortened V by 6 bases and J by 1 base, and 15 bases separated the two germline ends. CDR3 length equals 15 residues. Per the germline V gene, CDR1 is MNHNY and CDR2 is SVGAGI (reference sequence). The CDR3 is CASSGGGAGNTEAFF. Written as DNA, the CDR3 is TGTGCCAGCAGCGGAGGCGGCGCGGGGAACACTGAAGCTTTCTTT.

This CDR3 is CASSMARAREQYF. The CDR3 DNA reads as TGTGCCAGTAGTATGGCCCGGGCTCGGGAGCAGTACTTC. The chain carries TRBV19 and TRBJ2-7; no clear D. The CDR3 runs 13 residues. Trimming took 3 bases from V and 7 from J, leaving 13 bases between them. Germline CDR1 LNHDA, CDR2 SQIVND (reference sequence).

This clone turned up a few times. The V and J genes are TRBV6-1 and TRBJ2-2; D call uncertain. Trimming removed 2 bases from V and 5 bases from J, with 15 bases in between. CDR1 is MNHNS and CDR2 is SASEGT in the germline V gene. The CDR3 covers 16 residues. The CDR3 loop is CASSEKVYLLTGELFF. The CDR3 nucleotides read TGTGCCAGCAGTGAAAAGGTGTACCTCCTTACCGGGGAGCTGTTTTTT.

The chain has TRBV13 and TRBJ2-1, with 12 bases lining up with TRBD2. CDR1 is PRHDT and CDR2 is FYEKMQ in the germline V gene (reference sequence). Trimming took 6 bases from V and 6 from J; bases not matched to a gene: 9. CDR3 length equals 16 residues. CDR3 region: CASSDEGTSGRNEQFF. CDR3 sequence (DNA): TGTGCCAGCAGTGACGAAGGGACTAGCGGGCGCAATGAGCAGTTCTTC.

This rearrangement joins TRBV5-1 to TRBJ2-2, with D uncertain. Germline V CDR1 and CDR2: SGHRS, YFSETQ. The ends were cut back, 0 bases at V and 6 bases at J, with 3 bases in the middle. The CDR3 sequence is 12 residues long. In DNA, the CDR3 is TGCGCCAGCAGCTTGGGGGCCGGGGAGCTGTTTTTT. Protein: CASSLGAGELFF.